This T cell receptor (beta chain) derives from a study of blood T cells in healthy people across ages. Study-wide results and caveats: Reliance upon unsorted PBMCs precluded definitive naive versus antigen-experienced comparison. The long-lived group displayed more naive CD4+ cells, plus higher diversity, than the aged donors did.

Germline values: CDR1 MNHEY, CDR2 SVGEGT. Trimming took 6 bases from V and 7 from J; bases not matched to a gene: 15. The length of the CDR3 is 16 residues. For the second PCR, which ran for roughly 6 to 12 cycles, a sample-barcoded 5' primer and a J-beta primer mix were used. Template switching added a 12-random-nucleotide identifier to every cDNA molecule. In TCRdb, the 5' RACE reads were re-called with MiXCR into one record per CDR3 protein. The data show about 1.4 million distinct CDR3 sequences, with roughly 59% seen just once and over 6.5% held by the top ten. Donors each provided ten milliliters of peripheral blood. This clonotype showed up just once. Its antigen is unidentified.

V gene TRBV6-2 or TRBV6-3 combines with J gene TRBJ1-1; 9 bases match TRBD1. The sample was blood. The sequence derives from a man between 18 and 35 years old in good health. The CDR3 loop reads CASSLSGGTGINEAFF. CDR3 DNA: TGTGCCAGCAGCCTATCCGGAGGGACAGGGATAAATGAAGCTTTCTTT.